A selection of T cell receptor beta chains follows, all from one sample in a study of post-analysis software for immune sequencing data. A single record per CDR3 protein comes from TCRdb applying MiXCR to the PCR reads. Among under 900,000 distinct CDR3 sequences listed, 53% were seen once. The sample consisted of blood. The receptors originated from a girl aged 5 to 17 with multiple sclerosis. Both conserved end residues are part of each CDR3. Each record gives: clone size, V gene, J gene, D gene, CDR3 DNA, CDR3 protein. The D gene is left open where the match is weak. A clone size is listed for some rows: how often the clone was seen (once, few, many), or a class if it is expanded.

.,TRBV20-1,TRBJ1-5,.,TGCAGTGCTAGAGCAGGGGTGGATCAGCCCCAGCATTTT,CSARAGVDQPQHF
.,TRBV7-9,TRBJ2-7,.,TGTGCCAGCAGCTTATCGACACGGGCCTACGAGCAGTACTTC,CASSLSTRAYEQYF
.,TRBV4-1,TRBJ1-1,.,TGCGCCAGCAGCCAAGAAGACAGATTTAACACTGAAGCTTTCTTT,CASSQEDRFNTEAFF
.,TRBV7-6,TRBJ1-1,TRBD1,TGTGCCAGCAGCCCGGACAGGGCCACTGAAGCTTTCTTT,CASSPDRATEAFF
few,TRBV20-1,TRBJ1-1,.,TGCAGTGCTAGTCCGGACAGTTTGAACACTGAAGCTTTCTTT,CSASPDSLNTEAFF
.,TRBV7-3,TRBJ2-7,TRBD1,TGTGCCAGCAGCCCAACTGTCGGACAGGGTAACGAGCAGTACTTC,CASSPTVGQGNEQYF
.,TRBV5-1,TRBJ2-7,TRBD2,TGCGCCAGCAGCCAGGACGCGGGAGGGGGTTACGAGCAGTACTTC,CASSQDAGGGYEQYF
.,TRBV5-1,TRBJ2-7,TRBD1,TGCGCCAGCAGCCCACCCCCCCGGGACAGCTCCTACGAGCAGTACTTC,CASSPPPRDSSYEQYF
.,TRBV4-2,TRBJ2-1,TRBD2,TGTGCCAGCAGCCAAGAGTCGAGACTAGCGCGCCAAAGCTCCTACAATGAGCAGTTCTTC,CASSQESRLARQSSYNEQFF
.,TRBV29-1,TRBJ1-2,TRBD1,TGCAGCGCTGACCCGGACAGGGGGGACTATGGCTACACCTTC,CSADPDRGDYGYTF
.,TRBV29-1,TRBJ1-2,TRBD1,TGCAGCGCCGACAGGGGAGCGCTTGGCTACACCTTC,CSADRGALGYTF